A single sample gave rise to the 30 T cell receptor beta chains below, sequenced in a study of T cell responses to AZD1222 COVID-19 vaccine. Data came from immunoSEQ multiplex PCR; TCRdb stores just in-frame clones and leaves some out. The profile covers more than 150,000 clones, with 85% to 95% appearing a single time and 10% taken by the ten largest. Sequencing was performed on peripheral blood, taken on day 0 of AZD1222 vaccination. The receptors shown here come from an adult in good health.

The chain combines TRBV6-5 with TRBJ1-2; tentatively, D is TRBD1 (6 bases). Between the trimmed V and J ends, which lost 8 bases and 1 base, there was a span of 14 bases. Germline V lookup: CDR1 MNHEY, CDR2 SVGAGI. The CDR3 totals 14 residues. This CDR3 is CASGGPVGNYGYTF. In DNA form, the CDR3 reads TGTGCCAGCGGGGGGCCAGTTGGTAACTATGGCTACACCTTC.

This clone was recorded once. The chain joins TRBV10-3 to TRBJ2-1; tentatively, D is TRBD1 or TRBD2 (6 bases each). V lost 9 bases and J lost 6, with 15 bases in between. Germline V lookup: CDR1 ENHRY, CDR2 SYGVKD. The CDR3 has 13 amino acids. The CDR3 here is CAISEGGANEQFF. In DNA, the CDR3 is TGTGCCATTTCTGAGGGGGGCGCCAATGAGCAGTTCTTC.

V gene TRBV24-1 combines with J gene TRBJ1-5, with 8 positions matching TRBD1. V shed 5 bases and J 0 bases; nucleotides not matched to a gene: 2. Germline values: CDR1 KGHDR, CDR2 SFDVKD. The CDR3 spans 15 residues. Here the CDR3 DNA reads TGTGCCACCAGTGCCGGACAGGGTAGCAATCAGCCCCAGCATTTT. It is translated as CATSAGQGSNQPQHF.

This chain joins TRBV19 and TRBJ1-3; no clear D. V was pared by 1 base and J by 0 bases, with 7 bases between. This CDR3 comprises 15 residues. Looked up from germline, CDR1 is LNHDA and CDR2 is SQIVND (reference sequence). In DNA, the CDR3 is TGTGCCAGTAGTATAGGTCTAGGCTCTGGAAACACCATATATTTT. Encoded protein: CASSIGLGSGNTIYF.

This clone was counted once. The chain employs TRBV27 and TRBJ1-5; tentative D call: TRBD1 (6 bases). In germline, CDR1 is MNHEY, CDR2 SMNVEV (reference sequence). V was cut by 2 bases and J by 6 bases, with 14 bases left in between. The CDR3 runs 15 residues. The CDR3 reads CASSLRSGDGQPQHF. Written as DNA, the CDR3 is TGTGCCAGCAGTTTACGGTCAGGGGATGGTCAGCCCCAGCATTTT.

This clone appeared once. The genes are TRBV4-1 and TRBJ2-1; D is possibly TRBD2 (6 bases). V was shortened by 2 bases and J by 7 bases, with 12 bases between the two germline ends. Looked up from germline, CDR1 is MGHRA and CDR2 is YSYEKL. This CDR3 is built from 14 residues. The CDR3 region has the DNA TGCGCCAGCAGCCAACCTCTAGGGAGGAATGAGCAGTTCTTC. Translating it yields CASSQPLGRNEQFF.

The J gene is TRBJ2-7, the V gene TRBV27; the D gene is possibly TRBD2 (5 bases). Deletions cut 2 bases from V and 6 bases from J, with 11 bases between. Per the germline V gene, CDR1 is MNHEY and CDR2 is SMNVEV (reference sequence). The CDR3 loop spans 13 amino acids. The CDR3 here is CASSLEAEGEQYF. DNA of the CDR3: TGTGCCAGCAGTTTAGAGGCCGAGGGCGAGCAGTACTTC.

J is TRBJ2-3 and V is TRBV6-2 or TRBV6-3; D is unclear. Germline lookup yields CDR1 MNHEY and CDR2 SVGEGT. The V and J ends lost 2 bases and 3 bases respectively, with 12 bases between them. CDR3 length: 15 residues. Here the CDR3 reads CASSYNSEGTDTQYF. The CDR3 nucleotides are TGTGCCAGCAGTTACAACAGTGAAGGGACAGATACGCAGTATTTT.

The rearrangement joins TRBV7-8 to TRBJ1-6; the D is unclear. Trimming left V 1 base short and J 9 bases short, with 10 bases between. This CDR3 is 14 amino acids long. Germline V gene sequence: CDR1 SGHVS, CDR2 FQNEAQ. The CDR3, as DNA: TGTGCCAGCAGCTTAGTGGGGTTTGGTTCACCCCTCCACTTT. Its translation is CASSLVGFGSPLHF.

This clone appeared once. This sequence joins TRBV19 and TRBJ2-2; 9 nucleotides match TRBD1. The length of the CDR3 is 16 residues. V gave up 5 bases and J gave up 6 bases; unmatched junction bases: 10. In germline, CDR1 is LNHDA, CDR2 SQIVND (reference sequence). The CDR3 loop reads CASSQSDRGGAGELFF. The CDR3, as DNA: TGTGCCAGTAGTCAATCGGACAGGGGAGGCGCCGGGGAGCTGTTTTTT.

The chain uses TRBV10-3 and TRBJ2-2; D ambiguous. Germline CDR1 ENHRY, CDR2 SYGVKD. Trimming took off 4 bases at V and 4 bases at J, with 10 bases between the two ends. The CDR3 covers 14 residues. DNA of the CDR3: TGTGCCATCAGTGGTGGTGCGAGCACCGGGGAGCTGTTTTTT. It specifies CAISGGASTGELFF.

The chain links TRBV27 to TRBJ2-1; D is tentatively TRBD1 or TRBD2 (5 bases each). Germline loops: CDR1 MNHEY, CDR2 SMNVEV (reference sequence). The CDR3 sequence is 16 residues long. V was cut by 1 base and J by 8 bases, with 18 bases left in between. CDR3 sequence: CASSLFSTGAVDEQFF. The CDR3 DNA follows: TGTGCCAGCAGTTTATTTTCAACCGGGGCCGTGGATGAGCAGTTCTTC.

The genes are TRBV4-1 and TRBJ2-7; D tentatively reads TRBD1 or TRBD2 (5 bases each). This CDR3 comprises 17 residues. Trimming removed 1 base from V and 0 bases from J, with 16 bases in between. Germline assignment: CDR1 MGHRA and CDR2 YSYEKL. The CDR3 region has the DNA TGCGCCAGCAGCCAAGTCTGGGACGGCCGTCACTCCTACGAGCAGTACTTC. It yields the protein CASSQVWDGRHSYEQYF.

V gene TRBV5-5 combines with J gene TRBJ2-4; D is uncertain. Trimming cost V 2 bases and J 0 bases, with 18 bases left between them. This CDR3 region has 18 residues. In germline, CDR1 is SGHKS, CDR2 YYEKEE (reference sequence). The CDR3 region is CASSLFLYPTLAKNIQYF. In DNA, the CDR3 is TGTGCCAGCAGCTTATTCCTCTATCCGACGTTAGCCAAAAACATTCAGTACTTC.

The chain uses TRBV19 and TRBJ1-1; D not certain. Trimming took off 10 bases at V and 0 bases at J, with 15 bases between the two ends. CDR3 size: 14 residues. Looked up from germline, CDR1 is LNHDA and CDR2 is SQIVND (reference sequence). CDR3 nucleotides: TGTGCCACCTCAGCCCTAGGTATGAACACTGAAGCTTTCTTT. This sequence encodes CATSALGMNTEAFF. The full variable domain, with the rest looked up from reference TRBV19 and TRBJ1-1, is DGGITQSPKYLFRKEGQNVTLSCEQNLNHDAMYWYRQDPGQGLRLIYYSQIVNDFQKGDIAEGYSVSREKKESFPLTVTSAQKNPTAFYLCATSALGMNTEAFFGQGTRLTVV.

This sequence joins TRBV6-5 and TRBJ2-7, with TRBD2 as a possible D gene (6 bases). Germline CDR1 is MNHEY and CDR2 is SVGAGI. The CDR3 length is 16 residues. Trimming took off 2 bases at V and 3 bases at J, with 17 bases between the two ends. The CDR3 DNA reads TGTGCCAGCAGTTACCCCGGGACTCAAGTTTTCTACGAGCAGTACTTC. Amino acid sequence: CASSYPGTQVFYEQYF.

As for this clone: Relative to the germline gene, one junction end is altered; a read error may explain this. This chain uses TRBV24-1 with TRBJ2-5; the match to TRBD1 covers 9 bases. Germline values: CDR1 KGHDR, CDR2 SFDVKD. There are 12 residues in the CDR3. The CDR3 DNA sequence: TGTGCCACCAGTGATCCCGGGACAGGGTCTCACTTC. It codes for CATSDPGTGSHF.

This chain connects TRBV6-5 to TRBJ1-2, with a possible D match to TRBD1 (6 bases). Germline lookup yields CDR1 MNHEY and CDR2 SVGAGI. This CDR3 has 14 amino acids. V was trimmed by 8 bases and J by 1 base, leaving 14 bases between them. The CDR3 DNA reads as TGTGCCAGCGCACAGGGTCAAGTTAACTATGGCTACACCTTC. This encodes CASAQGQVNYGYTF.

The chain links TRBV27 to TRBJ1-6, with 10 bases aligning to TRBD1. The V gene end was trimmed by 7 bases and the J gene end by 8 bases; junction bases not matched to a gene: 14. Germline V lookup: CDR1 MNHEY, CDR2 SMNVEV (reference sequence). The CDR3 has 17 amino acids. CDR3 in DNA: TGTGCCAGCACCTATTTTGCCCGGACAGGGGGACATTCACCCCTCCACTTT. Protein sequence: CASTYFARTGGHSPLHF.

The V call is TRBV5-1, the J call TRBJ1-5; D uncertain. Germline V CDR1 and CDR2: SGHRS, YFSETQ. The CDR3 has 14 residues. The V end was cut by 0 bases, the J end by 0 bases, with 4 bases between. The CDR3 sequence is CASSLGGSNQPQHF. CDR3 in DNA: TGCGCCAGCAGCTTGGGCGGTAGCAATCAGCCCCAGCATTTT.

The V gene is TRBV4-3, the J gene TRBJ1-5; TRBD1 matches 7 bases. The CDR3 length is 15 residues. V lost 3 bases, J lost 2 bases, and 4 bases stayed unmatched. Germline V gene data show CDR1 as LGHNA and CDR2 as YSLEER. The CDR3 coding sequence is TGCGCCAGCAGCCAGCACGGGACAGGCAATCAGCCCCAGCATTTT. As protein: CASSQHGTGNQPQHF.

CDR3 residues: CASSAAGTANTEAFF. The CDR3 DNA is TGTGCCAGCAGCGCTGCCGGGACCGCGAACACTGAAGCTTTCTTT. The V call is TRBV7-9, the J call TRBJ1-1, with a tentative D call TRBD1 (5 bases). The germline gives CDR1 SEHNR, CDR2 FQNEAQ (reference sequence). Trimming left V 5 bases short and J 1 base short, with 14 bases between. The CDR3 is made up of 15 amino acids.

V and J are TRBV10-3 and TRBJ1-2, with 7 bases identical to TRBD1. This CDR3 is built from 12 residues. V was pared by 6 bases and J by 2 bases, with 0 bases of the junction left unmatched. Germline V gives CDR1 ENHRY, CDR2 SYGVKD. For the CDR3, the DNA is TGTGCCATCAGGGGACAGAACTATGGCTACACCTTC. This encodes CAIRGQNYGYTF.

The V and J genes are TRBV28 and TRBJ1-2; D is ambiguous. Germline V gene data show CDR1 as MDHEN and CDR2 as SYDVKM. The ends were cut back, 3 bases at V and 1 base at J, with 6 bases in the middle. The CDR3 is 13 amino acids. Here the CDR3 reads CASSFLRNYGYTF. CDR3 sequence (DNA): TGTGCCAGCAGTTTTTTGCGTAACTATGGCTACACCTTC.

The V call is TRBV21-1, the J call TRBJ2-2; the table's D gene call, TRBD1, was not cross checked with the DNA. TRBV21-1 is assigned pseudogene status. The CDR3 is 16 amino acids. This CDR3 is CASSKPQGFDTGELFF. In DNA form, the CDR3 reads TGTGCCAGCAGCAAACCCCAGGGTTTCGACACCGGGGAGCTGTTTTTT.

This chain joins TRBV3-1 (or the pseudogene TRBV3-2) and TRBJ2-3, with D possibly being TRBD1 or TRBD2 (7 bases each). The CDR3 consists of 15 residues. Trimming removed 5 bases at V and 3 bases at J, with 15 bases between. Germline V gene sequence: CDR1 LGHDT, CDR2 YNNKEL (reference sequence). CDR3 sequence reads: CASSSRGGRTDTQYF. CDR3 coding DNA: TGTGCCAGCAGCTCCAGGGGGGGAAGAACAGATACGCAGTATTTT.

The V and J genes are TRBV27 and TRBJ1-5; possible D gene TRBD1, 5 bases. Trimming took off 4 bases at V and 0 bases at J, with 7 bases between the two ends. This CDR3 is 14 amino acids long. In germline, CDR1 is MNHEY, CDR2 SMNVEV (reference sequence). CDR3 sequence reads: CASSSQGSNQPQHF. CDR3 coding DNA: TGTGCCAGCAGTTCCCAGGGTAGCAATCAGCCCCAGCATTTT.

V gene TRBV2 combines with J gene TRBJ1-1; D remains unclear. Germline-derived CDR1 and CDR2 are SNHLY and FYNNEI. This CDR3 comprises 14 residues. Trimming removed 4 bases at V and 2 bases at J, with 11 bases between. CDR3 DNA: TGTGCCAGCAGTGGACTTCAGGTTAACACTGAAGCTTTCTTT. It is translated as CASSGLQVNTEAFF.

The chain carries TRBV12-3 or TRBV12-4 and TRBJ1-2; no reliable D call. V lost 6 bases, J lost 5 bases, and 13 bases lay in between. The CDR3 extends over 13 amino acids. In DNA form, the CDR3 reads TGTGCCAGCAGCCAAGCAAGCATTTATGGCTACACCTTC. Protein sequence: CASSQASIYGYTF.

The chain links TRBV12-5 to TRBJ2-3; TRBD2 might be the D (6 bases). Germline CDR1 reads LGHNT; CDR2 reads FRNRAP. V lost 5 bases, J lost 4 bases, and 10 bases lay in between. CDR3 length equals 13 residues. In DNA, the CDR3 is TGTGCTAGTGGTCCTTCGGGGGCAGATACGCAGTATTTT. Amino acids: CASGPSGADTQYF.